This T cell receptor beta chain originates from a study of chemoradiotherapy in HPV16-positive cancers. Study-wide context: A couple of HPV16-positive patients' cells yielded candidate HPV-specific clones and common motifs.

Method: immunoSEQ multiplex PCR; TCRdb's copy keeps in-frame clones and lacks some. The sample holds 9,500 to 15,000 clones, 65% seen once. Germline CDR1 reads DFQATT; CDR2 reads SNEGSKA (reference sequence). The CDR3 consists of 10 residues. The germline V and J ends were trimmed by 3 bases and 8 bases, with 8 bases remaining between them. Of note for this clone: As yet, its antigen is unknown.

Notes on the study in general: Better recurrence-free survival went with HPV-responsive T-cell expansion in HPV16-positive patients. Non-HPV-specific T cells did not expand in tumors during treatment, whereas candidate HPV-specific clones and E7-related motifs did.

Repertoires were sampled repeatedly during chemoradiotherapy. Sampling was done from a patient who underwent chemoradiotherapy. This sequence was found in a human donor with HPV-associated anogenital cancer. The V call is TRBV20-1, the J call TRBJ2-7; D gene uncertain. The CDR3 here is CSASREKQYF. Written as DNA, the CDR3 is TGCAGTGCTAGCCGCGAGAAGCAGTACTTC.